A single sample is the source of the 13 T cell receptor beta chains below, sequenced in a study of blood T cell repertoires in COVID-19. TCRdb's table, derived via immunoSEQ multiplex PCR, lists solely in-frame clones and lacks some. The table has around 200,000 clones, approximately 81% seen once. Sequencing used peripheral blood. These receptors all come from a woman at least 80 years old with acute or convalescent COVID-19.

The chain has TRBV2 and TRBJ1-5; 10 positions agree with TRBD1. The germline gives CDR1 SNHLY, CDR2 FYNNEI. The CDR3 runs to 16 residues. The V segment lost 5 bases and the J segment 5 bases; nucleotides outside the gene matches: 9. The DNA of the CDR3 is TGTGCCAGCAGTCGACAGGGGGCGCAGATTGATCAGCCCCAGCATTTT. Amino acid sequence: CASSRQGAQIDQPQHF.

This chain uses TRBV27 with TRBJ2-5; 9 bases line up with TRBD2. Trimming at V came to 5 bases and at J to 4 bases, leaving 8 bases not matched to a gene. The CDR3 extends over 15 amino acids. Germline CDR1 and CDR2: MNHEY and SMNVEV (reference sequence). In DNA, the CDR3 is TGTGCCAGCAGTAGCCTTTTAGCGGGAGTAGAGACCCAGTACTTC. This sequence encodes CASSSLLAGVETQYF.

The rearrangement joins TRBV4-1 to TRBJ2-5; the D gene is possibly TRBD2 (6 bases). The CDR3 is made up of 14 amino acids. CDR1 is MGHRA and CDR2 is YSYEKL in the germline V gene. Trimming took off 1 base at V and 1 base at J, with 7 bases between the two ends. The CDR3 is CASSQGRVQETQYF. The CDR3 nucleotides are TGCGCCAGCAGCCAAGGGAGGGTCCAAGAGACCCAGTACTTC.

This clone was seen a handful of times. The chain recombines TRBV4-1 with TRBJ2-2, with D maybe TRBD2 (5 bases). CDR3 length equals 15 residues. With 3 bases removed from V and 3 bases from J, the gap between germline ends came to 11 bases. Per the germline V gene, CDR1 is MGHRA and CDR2 is YSYEKL. The CDR3: CASSQLARDTGELFF. CDR3 nucleotide sequence: TGCGCCAGCAGCCAGCTAGCCCGAGACACCGGGGAGCTGTTTTTT.

CDR3 nucleotides: TGTGCCAGCAGCAAAGACTTAAGGGGTTCCTACGAGCAGTACTTC. Translating it yields CASSKDLRGSYEQYF. The J gene is TRBJ2-7, the V gene TRBV5-4; the D gene is possibly TRBD1 (5 bases). Per germline, CDR1 SGHNT and CDR2 YYREEE (reference sequence). V was shortened by 4 bases and J by 1 base, with 15 bases between the two germline ends. This CDR3 has 15 amino acids.

The V gene is TRBV30, the J gene TRBJ2-5, with no clear D. The CDR3 is 12 residues long. Trimming left V 0 bases short and J 9 bases short, with 11 bases between. Germline CDR1 and CDR2: GTSNPN and SVGIG (reference sequence). The CDR3 region is CAWSVLESSQYF. As DNA, the CDR3 is TGTGCCTGGAGTGTACTGGAGAGCTCCCAGTACTTC.

This clone was detected once. The rearrangement links TRBV4-1 to TRBJ2-3, with unresolved D. The CDR3 length is 14 residues. V was shortened by 1 base and J by 2 bases, with 7 bases between the two germline ends. CDR1 and CDR2 from the germline V gene are MGHRA and YSYEKL. This CDR3 is CASSQAPTTDTQYF. The CDR3 DNA reads as TGCGCCAGCAGCCAAGCACCTACCACAGATACGCAGTATTTT.

This chain uses TRBV7-2 with TRBJ1-1; D may be TRBD1 (5 bases). The V end lost 4 bases, the J end lost 2 bases, and 14 bases lay between the germline ends. CDR3 size: 15 residues. The germline V gene encodes CDR1 SGHTA and CDR2 FQGNSA. The CDR3 nucleotides are TGTGCCAGCAGCTCCCGGACACCTTTAAACACTGAAGCTTTCTTT. Encoded protein: CASSSRTPLNTEAFF.

The chain combines TRBV4-3 with TRBJ2-3, with D possibly TRBD2 on 6 matching bases. Trimming removed 1 base from V and 7 bases from J, with 9 bases in between. CDR3 length: 13 residues. Germline V lookup: CDR1 LGHNA, CDR2 YSLEER. The CDR3 nucleotides read TGCGCCAGCAGCCAAGTTCGCGGGAATACGCAGTATTTT. It encodes CASSQVRGNTQYF.

Details on this clone: At one of its ends the junction is not consistent with the germline gene, which may arise from a read error. The genes are TRBV7-2 and TRBJ2-1; 11 bases are shared with TRBD2. Germline V gene sequence: CDR1 SGHTA, CDR2 FQGNSA. This CDR3 spans 17 amino acids. The DNA of the CDR3 is TGTGCCAGCAGCCTAGCCCTAGCGGGGGGAGGCTACAATGAGCAGTTCTTC. Protein product: CASSLALAGGGYNEQFF.

V and J are TRBV12-3 or TRBV12-4 and TRBJ2-1, with 7 bases lining up with TRBD2. J was trimmed by 9 bases and V by 3 bases; bases with no gene match: 5. The CDR3 extends over 13 amino acids. CDR3 DNA: TGTGCCAGCAGTTTGACTAGCTTTGGTGAGCAGTTCTTC. Translated, it gives CASSLTSFGEQFF.

J is TRBJ2-7 and V is TRBV4-3, with a possible D match to TRBD2 (5 bases). V dropped 0 bases and J dropped 5 bases, with 14 bases sitting between them. The germline V gene encodes CDR1 LGHNA and CDR2 YSLEER. The CDR3 contains 15 residues. CDR3 DNA sequence: TGCGCCAGCAGCCAAGATCTCAGAGGGTTCGACGAGCAGTACTTC. Residues: CASSQDLRGFDEQYF.

V usage is TRBV25-1 and J usage is TRBJ1-2, with D unclear. V dropped 2 bases and J dropped 7 bases, with 14 bases sitting between them. The germline V gene encodes CDR1 MGHDK and CDR2 SYGVNS. The CDR3 covers 14 residues. Written as DNA, the CDR3 is TGTGCCAGCAGTGAAGATTTGGGAGTGAGTGGCTACACCTTC. It codes for CASSEDLGVSGYTF.